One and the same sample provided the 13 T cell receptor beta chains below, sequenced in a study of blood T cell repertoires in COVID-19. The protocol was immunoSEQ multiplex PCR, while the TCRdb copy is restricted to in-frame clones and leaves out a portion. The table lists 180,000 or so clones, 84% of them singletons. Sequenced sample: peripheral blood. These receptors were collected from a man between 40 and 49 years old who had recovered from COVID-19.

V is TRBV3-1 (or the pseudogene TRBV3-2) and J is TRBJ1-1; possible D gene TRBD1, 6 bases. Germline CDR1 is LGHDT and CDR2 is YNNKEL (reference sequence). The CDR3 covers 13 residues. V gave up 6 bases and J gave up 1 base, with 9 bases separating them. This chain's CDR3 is CASRKTGNTEAFF. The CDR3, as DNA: TGTGCCAGCAGAAAGACAGGGAACACTGAAGCTTTCTTT.

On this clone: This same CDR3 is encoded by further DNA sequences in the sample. CDR3 residues: CASSQDRGLGEAFF. The CDR3 DNA sequence: TGCGCCAGCAGCCAAGATCGAGGGCTAGGGGAAGCTTTCTTT. The chain combines TRBV4-3 with TRBJ1-1; D remains unclear. The V and J ends lost 0 bases and 8 bases respectively, with 13 bases between them. This CDR3 has 14 amino acids. Germline CDR1 is LGHNA and CDR2 is YSLEER.

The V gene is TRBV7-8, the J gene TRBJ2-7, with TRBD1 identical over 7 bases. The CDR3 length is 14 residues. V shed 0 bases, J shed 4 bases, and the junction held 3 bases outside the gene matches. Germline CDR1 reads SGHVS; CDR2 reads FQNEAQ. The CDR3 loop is CASSLAGGGYEQYF. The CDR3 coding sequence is TGTGCCAGCAGCTTAGCAGGGGGCGGGTACGAGCAGTACTTC.

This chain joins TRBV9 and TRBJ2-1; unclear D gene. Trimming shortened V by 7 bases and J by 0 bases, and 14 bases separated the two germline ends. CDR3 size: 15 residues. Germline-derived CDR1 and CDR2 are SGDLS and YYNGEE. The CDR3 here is CASASGGSSYNEQFF. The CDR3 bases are TGTGCCAGCGCGAGTGGCGGCTCCTCCTACAATGAGCAGTTCTTC.

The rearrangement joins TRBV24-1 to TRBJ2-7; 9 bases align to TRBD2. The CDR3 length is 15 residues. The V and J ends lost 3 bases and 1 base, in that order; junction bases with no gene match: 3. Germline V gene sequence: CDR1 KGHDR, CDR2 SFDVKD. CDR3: CATSDASGRSYEQYF. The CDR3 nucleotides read TGTGCCACCAGTGATGCCAGCGGGAGGTCCTACGAGCAGTACTTC.

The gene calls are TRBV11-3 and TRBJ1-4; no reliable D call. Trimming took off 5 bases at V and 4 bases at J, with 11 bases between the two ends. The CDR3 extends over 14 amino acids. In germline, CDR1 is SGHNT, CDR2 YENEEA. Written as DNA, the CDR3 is TGTGCCAGCAGCGGACTTAGCATTAATGAAAAACTGTTTTTT. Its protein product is CASSGLSINEKLFF.

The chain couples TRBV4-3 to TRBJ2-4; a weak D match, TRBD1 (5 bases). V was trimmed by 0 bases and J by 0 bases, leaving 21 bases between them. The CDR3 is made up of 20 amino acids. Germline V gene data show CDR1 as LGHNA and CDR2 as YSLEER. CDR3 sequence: CASSQEIGAYKDLAKNIQYF. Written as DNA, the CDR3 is TGCGCCAGCAGCCAAGAAATAGGGGCCTATAAAGACTTAGCCAAAAACATTCAGTACTTC.

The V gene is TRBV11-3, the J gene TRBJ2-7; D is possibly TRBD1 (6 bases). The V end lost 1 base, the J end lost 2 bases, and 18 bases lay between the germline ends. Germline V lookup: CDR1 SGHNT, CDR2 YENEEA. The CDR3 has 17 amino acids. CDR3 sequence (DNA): TGTGCCAGCAGCTTAGTGGGCACATCGAGGGGGACCTACGAGCAGTACTTC. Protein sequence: CASSLVGTSRGTYEQYF. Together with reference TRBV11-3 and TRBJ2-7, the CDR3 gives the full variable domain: EAGVVQSPRYKIIEKKQPVAFWCNPISGHNTLYWYLQNLGQGPELLIRYENEEAVDDSQLPKDRFSAERLKGVDSTLKIQPAELGDSAVYLCASSLVGTSRGTYEQYFGPGTRLTVT.

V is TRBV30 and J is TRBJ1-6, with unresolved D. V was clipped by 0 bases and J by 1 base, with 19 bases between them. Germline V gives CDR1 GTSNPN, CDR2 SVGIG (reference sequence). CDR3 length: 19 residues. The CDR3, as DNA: TGTGCCTGGAGTGTACCTAGGACTCTCGGTGGTTCCTATAATTCACCCCTCCACTTT. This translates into CAWSVPRTLGGSYNSPLHF.

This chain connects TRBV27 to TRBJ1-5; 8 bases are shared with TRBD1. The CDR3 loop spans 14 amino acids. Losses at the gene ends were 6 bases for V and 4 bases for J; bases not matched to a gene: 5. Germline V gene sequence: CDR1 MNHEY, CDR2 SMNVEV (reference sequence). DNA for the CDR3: TGTGCCAGCAGAGAACAGGGGGAGAATCAGCCCCAGCATTTT. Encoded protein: CASREQGENQPQHF.

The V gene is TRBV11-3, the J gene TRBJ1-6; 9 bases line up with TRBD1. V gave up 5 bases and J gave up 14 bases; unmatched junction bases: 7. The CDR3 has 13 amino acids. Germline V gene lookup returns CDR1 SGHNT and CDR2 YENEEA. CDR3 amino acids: CASSTGQGSTLHF. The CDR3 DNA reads TGTGCCAGCAGCACAGGACAGGGGAGCACCCTCCACTTT.

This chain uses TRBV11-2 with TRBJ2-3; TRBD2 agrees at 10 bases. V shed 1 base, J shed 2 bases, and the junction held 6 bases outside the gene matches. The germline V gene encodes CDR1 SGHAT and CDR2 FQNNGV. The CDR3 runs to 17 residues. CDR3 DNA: TGTGCCAGCAGCTTAGGCGGACTAGCGGCTAACACAGATACGCAGTATTTT. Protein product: CASSLGGLAANTDTQYF.

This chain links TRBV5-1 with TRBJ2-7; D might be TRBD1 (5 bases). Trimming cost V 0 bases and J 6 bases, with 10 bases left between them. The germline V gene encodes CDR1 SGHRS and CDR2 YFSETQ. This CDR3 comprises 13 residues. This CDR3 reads CASSLAAGFEQYF. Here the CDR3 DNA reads TGCGCCAGCAGCTTGGCCGCAGGGTTCGAGCAGTACTTC.